The 14 T cell receptor beta chains listed next were all sequenced from one sample in a study of shared clonotypes between healthy human individuals. Generated by immunoSEQ multiplex PCR, the TCRdb table keeps only in-frame clones and is missing some. The top ten hold roughly 0.29% of the sample, which has some 580,000 clones, roughly 98% seen once. Naive CD8 populations comprised CD45RO-negative cells positively selected for CCR7, excluding terminally differentiated effector memory CD45RA+ cells. Sequences were obtained from naive CD8+ T cells sorted from blood. All receptors derive from a man between 25 and 39 years old in good health.

The rearrangement uses TRBV7-6 and TRBJ2-7; 7 nucleotides line up with TRBD2. CDR1 and CDR2 (germline): SGHVS, FNYEAQ. The CDR3 is 16 amino acids. Germline trimming cut 1 base from V and 9 bases from J; bases unmatched to any gene: 15. CDR3 sequence reads: CASSLDPGTNYPGQYF. Written as DNA, the CDR3 is TGTGCCAGCAGCTTAGATCCCGGGACTAACTATCCGGGGCAGTACTTC.

The chain combines TRBV29-1 with TRBJ2-5, with 10 bases that match TRBD2. CDR1 SQVTM and CDR2 ANQGSEA come from the germline V gene. Trimming took 3 bases from V and 5 from J; bases not matched to a gene: 15. CDR3 length: 17 amino acids. DNA for the CDR3: TGCAGCGTTGACGGTCTAGCGGGAGCCCCCGGCTGGGAGACCCAGTACTTC. Translated, it gives CSVDGLAGAPGWETQYF.

This rearrangement joins TRBV11-2 to TRBJ2-7, with 12 nucleotides matching TRBD1. Trimming removed 3 bases from V and 6 bases from J; junction bases left unmatched: 3. The CDR3 consists of 14 residues. Germline CDR1 and CDR2: SGHAT and FQNNGV. The CDR3: CASSFWDRGPEQYF. The CDR3, as DNA: TGTGCCAGCAGCTTCTGGGACAGGGGGCCCGAGCAGTACTTC.

The chain carries TRBV6-6 and TRBJ1-4, with 8 bases aligning to TRBD1. Germline V CDR1 and CDR2: MNHNY, SVGAGI (reference sequence). V lost 7 bases to trimming and J lost 8 bases; unmatched junction nucleotides: 6. The CDR3 length is 13 residues. Here the CDR3 DNA reads TGTGCCAGCAATACAGGGGGGAACGAAAAACTGTTTTTT. Translated: CASNTGGNEKLFF.

This clone was found once. The genes are TRBV5-1 and TRBJ2-5, with D tentatively TRBD1 (5 bases). The germline V gene has CDR1 SGHRS and CDR2 YFSETQ. V gave up 0 bases and J gave up 4 bases, with 19 bases separating them. The CDR3 is 17 amino acids. The CDR3 is CASSLDRGDRQLETQYF. The CDR3 DNA sequence: TGCGCCAGCAGCTTGGATCGTGGTGACAGACAACTAGAGACCCAGTACTTC.

The chain employs TRBV6-5 and TRBJ2-1; a weak D match, TRBD2 (6 bases). V was pared by 7 bases and J by 6 bases, with 16 bases between. Per germline, CDR1 MNHEY and CDR2 SVGAGI. The CDR3 runs 14 residues. The CDR3 nucleotides are TGTGCCAGCAAACCCATTAGCGGACGCAATGAGCAGTTCTTC. Translation gives CASKPISGRNEQFF.

As concerns this clone: This specimen includes other DNA sequences encoding the same CDR3. The rearrangement joins TRBV5-1 to TRBJ2-7, with TRBD1 matching 9 bases. CDR1 SGHRS and CDR2 YFSETQ come from the germline V gene. CDR3 length: 15 amino acids. Unmatched junction bases numbered 8, after V lost 5 bases and J lost 2 bases. CDR3 sequence reads: CASSPGQGRPYEQYF. DNA for the CDR3: TGCGCCAGCAGTCCGGGACAGGGAAGACCCTACGAGCAGTACTTC. The full variable domain, in which reference TRBV5-1 and TRBJ2-7 provide the parts outside the CDR3, is KAGVTQTPRYLIKTRGQQVTLSCSPISGHRSVSWYQQTPGQGLQFLFEYFSETQRNKGNFPGRFSGRQFSNSRSEMNVSTLELGDSALYLCASSPGQGRPYEQYFGPGTRLTVT.

The chain carries TRBV7-2 and TRBJ2-7; unclear D gene. The CDR3 has 11 amino acids. The germline CDR1 and CDR2 sequences are SGHTA and FQGNSA. V lost 3 bases and J 5 bases, leaving 5 bases between the germline ends. The CDR3 loop is CASSFLNEQYF. As DNA, the CDR3 is TGTGCCAGCAGCTTTCTTAACGAGCAGTACTTC.

V is TRBV6-5 and J is TRBJ2-1; 11 nucleotides align to TRBD1. This CDR3 contains 16 residues. Germline CDR1 reads MNHEY; CDR2 reads SVGAGI. With 2 bases clipped from V and 4 bases from J, the junction kept 4 bases outside the gene matches. CDR3 nucleotide sequence: TGTGCCAGCAGTTACCCGGGGACAGGGGGTTACAATGAGCAGTTCTTC. Protein sequence: CASSYPGTGGYNEQFF.

The chain couples TRBV11-2 to TRBJ2-7; a possible D gene is TRBD1 (6 bases). Germline V gene data show CDR1 as SGHAT and CDR2 as FQNNGV. This CDR3 has 13 residues. V shed 2 bases and J shed 3 bases, with 8 bases lying between them. CDR3 sequence: CASSLTGLYEQYF. The CDR3 DNA reads as TGTGCCAGCAGCTTAACAGGGCTCTACGAGCAGTACTTC.

This chain uses TRBV5-1 with TRBJ2-7; D tentatively fits TRBD1 or TRBD2 (5 bases each). The CDR3 extends over 13 amino acids. Germline lookup yields CDR1 SGHRS and CDR2 YFSETQ. V dropped 0 bases and J dropped 2 bases, with 6 bases sitting between them. The CDR3 sequence is CASSLGDPYEQYF. The CDR3 DNA sequence: TGCGCCAGCAGCTTGGGGGACCCCTACGAGCAGTACTTC.

The chain joins TRBV10-3 to TRBJ2-3; 13 bases map to TRBD2. This CDR3 is 15 amino acids long. The germline gives CDR1 ENHRY, CDR2 SYGVKD. Trimming at V came to 6 bases and at J to 6 bases, leaving 6 bases not matched to a gene. The CDR3 protein is CAISTSGRAGDTQYF. For the CDR3, the DNA is TGTGCCATCAGCACTAGCGGGAGGGCCGGGGATACGCAGTATTTT.

This rearrangement joins TRBV14 to TRBJ2-7, with D maybe TRBD1 (6 bases). CDR1 and CDR2 from the germline V gene are SGHDN and FVKESK. The CDR3 has 15 residues. Trimming took off 2 bases at V and 5 bases at J, with 16 bases between the two ends. The CDR3 DNA follows: TGTGCCAGCAGCCAACCCAGGCAGGGGTTCAACGAGCAGTACTTC. This sequence encodes CASSQPRQGFNEQYF.

V is TRBV11-2 and J is TRBJ2-3; D gene ambiguous. The CDR3 has 17 residues. With 3 bases removed from V and 3 bases from J, the gap between germline ends came to 19 bases. Germline V lookup: CDR1 SGHAT, CDR2 FQNNGV. The CDR3 DNA sequence: TGTGCCAGCAGCTTCGGACGGGTTTCCAGCTATACAGATACGCAGTATTTT. Encoded protein: CASSFGRVSSYTDTQYF.